The T cell receptor beta chain under discussion was sequenced for a study of shared clonotypes between healthy human individuals. As for the study in general: Participating donors consisted of a couple of women and a few men aged 18 to 49. Findings and limits, study-wide: As a rule, naive subsets had a larger estimated richness than memory subsets. Only a few donors were included, so the genetic and exposure-history diversity represented was limited. Sharing across several donors was seen in roughly 5% of naive CD4 clonotypes.

CDR1 SGHRS and CDR2 YFSETQ come from the germline V gene. This CDR3 is 17 amino acids long. V was pared by 4 bases and J by 5 bases, with 10 bases of the junction left unmatched. Using immunoSEQ multiplex PCR, the repertoire was profiled, and TCRdb retains in-frame clones only, with some absent. The table has about 2.3 million clones, 93% seen once; the top ten hold about 0.37%. In regard to this clone: Antigen unknown.

This rearrangement joins TRBV5-1 to TRBJ2-5, with 14 bases lining up with TRBD2. The sample consisted of naive CD4+ T cells from PBMCs. The subset was: CD45RA+ positively selected. The TCR sequence derives from a man between 18 and 29 years old in good health. Some clones in this sample may be carry-over from other donors' samples. CDR3 sequence reads: CASSTGTSGSASETQYF. CDR3 DNA: TGCGCCAGCAGCACTGGGACTAGCGGGAGTGCCTCGGAGACCCAGTACTTC.